This T cell receptor (beta chain) stems from a study of blood T cells in healthy people across ages. Germline CDR1 is SGHDT and CDR2 is YYEEEE. This CDR3 is built from 17 residues. With V trimmed by 0 bases and J by 2 bases, 4 bases remained unmatched. Then a second PCR, running roughly 7 to 11 cycles, was carried out with a sample-barcoded 5' primer and a J-beta primer mix. Each CDR3 protein is one row after TCRdb ran MiXCR on the 5' RACE reads. Of fewer than 1,200,000 distinct CDR3 sequences listed, roughly 24% are singletons. These data also formed part of another study, on T cells of mothers and their children.

This rearrangement joins TRBV5-6 to TRBJ2-5, with 13 bases matching TRBD2. This TCR was sampled from a girl aged 2 to 9 in good health. The sample was blood. This CDR3 reads CASSLATSGGEQETQYF. The DNA for the CDR3 is TGTGCCAGCAGCTTGGCAACTAGCGGGGGGGAACAAGAGACCCAGTACTTC.